The TCR beta chain under discussion was sequenced for a study of OX40 agonist ivuxolimab in advanced cancers. Across the study: Partial responses were achieved by three patients, one with hepatocellular carcinoma and two with cutaneous melanoma. Whole-study results and caveats: Expanded clones belonging to CD8+ T cells outnumbered, on average, those of CD4+.

About this clone itself: Its antigen is not identified. A single base separates this from a much larger clone, so it may be a read error.

Sequenced by immunoSEQ multiplex PCR; TCRdb stores in-frame clones only, minus some. Among about 35,000 clones listed, about three quarters were seen once. The germline V gene encodes CDR1 SGDLS and CDR2 YYNGEE. The CDR3 totals 14 residues. This receptor was taken from an adult with an advanced solid tumor such as melanoma, head and neck, liver or kidney cancer. This specimen consisted of CD4+ or CD8+ T cells sorted from blood, obtained in a trial of the OX40 agonist ivuxolimab. J is TRBJ2-7 and V is TRBV9, with a weak D call TRBD1 (6 bases). CDR3 bases: TGTACCAGCAGCGTAGATGAGGGGGCCTACGAGCAGTACTTC. Translation gives CTSSVDEGAYEQYF. Using reference TRBV9 and TRBJ2-7 for the parts outside the CDR3, the full variable domain is DSGVTQTPKHLITATGQRVTLRCSPRSGDLSVYWYQQSLDQGLQFLIQYYNGEERAKGNILERFSAQQFPDLHSELNLSSLELGDSALYFCTSSVDEGAYEQYFGPGTRLTVT.